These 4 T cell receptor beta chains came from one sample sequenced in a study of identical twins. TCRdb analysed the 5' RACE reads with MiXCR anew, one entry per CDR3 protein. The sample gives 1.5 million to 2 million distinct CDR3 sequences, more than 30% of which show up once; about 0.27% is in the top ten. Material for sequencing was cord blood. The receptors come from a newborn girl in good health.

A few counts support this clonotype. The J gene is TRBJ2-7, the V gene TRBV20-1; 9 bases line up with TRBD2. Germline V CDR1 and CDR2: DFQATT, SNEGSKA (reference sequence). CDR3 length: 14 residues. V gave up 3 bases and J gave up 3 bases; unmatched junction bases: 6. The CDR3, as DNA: TGCAGTGCTAGGAACATTAGCGGGAGCTACGAGCAGTACTTC. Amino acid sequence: CSARNISGSYEQYF.

The CDR3 loop reads CSALSSDSYNEQFF. As DNA, the CDR3 is TGCAGTGCTCTTTCTAGCGACTCCTACAATGAGCAGTTCTTC. This chain joins TRBV20-1 and TRBJ2-1, with a possible D match to TRBD2 (6 bases). This CDR3 is built from 14 residues. Germline CDR1 reads DFQATT; CDR2 reads SNEGSKA (reference sequence). V was pared by 5 bases and J by 0 bases, with 11 bases between.

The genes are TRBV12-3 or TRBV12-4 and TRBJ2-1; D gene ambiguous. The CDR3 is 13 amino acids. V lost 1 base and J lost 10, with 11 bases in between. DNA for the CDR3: TGTGCCAGCAGTTTAGTGGGGTCTTACGAGCAGTTCTTC. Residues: CASSLVGSYEQFF.

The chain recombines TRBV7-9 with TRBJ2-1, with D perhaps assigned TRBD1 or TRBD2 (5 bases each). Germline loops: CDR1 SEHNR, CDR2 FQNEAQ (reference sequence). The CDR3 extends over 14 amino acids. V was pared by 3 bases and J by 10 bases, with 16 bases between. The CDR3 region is CASSLLPSGDEQFF. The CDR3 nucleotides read TGTGCCAGCAGCTTGCTCCCCTCTGGGGACGAGCAGTTCTTC.